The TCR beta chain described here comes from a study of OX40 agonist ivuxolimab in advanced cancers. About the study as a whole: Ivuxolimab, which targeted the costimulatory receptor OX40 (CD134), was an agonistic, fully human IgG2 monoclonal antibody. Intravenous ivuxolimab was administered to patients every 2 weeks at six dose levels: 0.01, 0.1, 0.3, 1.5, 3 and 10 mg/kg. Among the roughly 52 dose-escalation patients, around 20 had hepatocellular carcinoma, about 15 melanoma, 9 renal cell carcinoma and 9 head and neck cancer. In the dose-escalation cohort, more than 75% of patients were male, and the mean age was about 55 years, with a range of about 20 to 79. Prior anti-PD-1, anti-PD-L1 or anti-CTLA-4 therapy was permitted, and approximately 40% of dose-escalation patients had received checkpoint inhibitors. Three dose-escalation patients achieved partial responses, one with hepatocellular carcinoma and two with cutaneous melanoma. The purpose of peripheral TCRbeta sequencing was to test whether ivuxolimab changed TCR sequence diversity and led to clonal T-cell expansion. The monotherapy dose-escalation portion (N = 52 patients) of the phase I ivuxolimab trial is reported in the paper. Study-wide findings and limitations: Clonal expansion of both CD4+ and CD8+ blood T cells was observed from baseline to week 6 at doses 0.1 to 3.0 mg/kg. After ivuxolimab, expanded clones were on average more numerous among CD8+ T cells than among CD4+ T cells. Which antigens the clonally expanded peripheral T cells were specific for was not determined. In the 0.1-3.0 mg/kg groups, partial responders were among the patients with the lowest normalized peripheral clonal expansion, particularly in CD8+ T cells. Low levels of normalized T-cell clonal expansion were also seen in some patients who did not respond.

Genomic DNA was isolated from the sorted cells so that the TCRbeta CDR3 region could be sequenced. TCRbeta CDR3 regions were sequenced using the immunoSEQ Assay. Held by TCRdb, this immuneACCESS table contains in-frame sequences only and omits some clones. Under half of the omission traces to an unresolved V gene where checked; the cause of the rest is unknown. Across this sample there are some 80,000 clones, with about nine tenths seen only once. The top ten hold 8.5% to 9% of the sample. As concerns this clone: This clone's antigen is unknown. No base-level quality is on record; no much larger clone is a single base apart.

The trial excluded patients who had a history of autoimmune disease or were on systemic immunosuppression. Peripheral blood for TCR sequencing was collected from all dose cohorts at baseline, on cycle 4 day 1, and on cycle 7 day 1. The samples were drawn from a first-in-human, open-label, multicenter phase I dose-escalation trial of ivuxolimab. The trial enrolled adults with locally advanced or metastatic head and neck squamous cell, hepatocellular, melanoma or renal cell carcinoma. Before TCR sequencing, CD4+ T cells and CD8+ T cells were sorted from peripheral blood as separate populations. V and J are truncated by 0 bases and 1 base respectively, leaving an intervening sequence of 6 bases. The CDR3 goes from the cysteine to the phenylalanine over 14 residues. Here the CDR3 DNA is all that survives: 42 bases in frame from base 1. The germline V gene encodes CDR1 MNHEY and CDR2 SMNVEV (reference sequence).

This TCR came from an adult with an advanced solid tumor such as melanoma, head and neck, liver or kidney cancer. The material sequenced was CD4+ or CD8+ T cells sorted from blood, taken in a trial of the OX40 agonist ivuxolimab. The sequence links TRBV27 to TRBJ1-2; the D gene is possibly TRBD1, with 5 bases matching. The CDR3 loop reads CASSLSQGNYGYTF. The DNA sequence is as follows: TGTGCCAGCAGTTTATCCCAGGGTAACTATGGCTACACCTTC.